What follows describes a single TCR beta chain. This clone was recorded a few times. What antigen it recognizes has not been identified. No base qualities exist here, and no much larger clone lies one base off it. This specimen comes from a study of blood T cell repertoires in COVID-19 (dated by TCRdb to 2019 to 2021). Regarding the complete study: Samples from collaborators originated in the United States, Italy and Spain and spanned both the acute and convalescent phases of COVID-19. The dataset comprised deeply sampled blood TCRbeta repertoires from subjects exposed to, actively infected with, or recovered from COVID-19. The prospective study material was composed of cDNA or gDNA derived from T cells, B-cell-depleted T cells, or PBMCs. Nearly every sample came with metadata listing a de-identified subject ID, COVID-19 status, age in years and sex. Samples were obtained from the ongoing ImmuneRACE study (first 160 participants) and from some 1,200 subjects provided by 6 global collaborators. The repertoires were released in a freely available public database meant as a resource for research on the immune response to SARS-CoV-2. HLA class I and class II types, where available, came from metadata supplied by the sample provider rather than from assay-based typing.

The CDR3 numbers 14 residues from cysteine through phenylalanine. Only the CDR3 part of the read is kept: 42 bases, read in frame from the first base. Looking up the germline V gene yields CDR1 SQVTM and CDR2 ANQGSEA. Compared with germline, V lacks 6 bases and J lacks 4 bases; bases without a gene match: 10. What the authors observed across the whole study: The amount of clinical and demographic metadata varied by source and participant and was provided uncurated.

In the prospective study, participants were roughly 18 to 100 years old, resided in fewer than 25 geographic areas of the United States, and were enrolled through a virtual design. To assign participants to cohorts, the prospective study relied on clinical history that participants themselves reported in a screening survey and a study questionnaire. Each participant in the prospective study had whole blood, serum and a nasopharyngeal or oropharyngeal swab collected by mobile phlebotomists. Over a roughly two-month period, participants in the prospective study had the option of providing additional blood draws and questionnaires. Before DNA extraction, blood samples from the prospective study were shipped at room temperature or frozen. TCRbeta CDR3 regions were amplified from genomic DNA by means of the immunoSEQ Assay, a bias-controlled multiplex PCR. The source study handled its data this way. Within the assay, amplification of reference gene primers was used to estimate how many nucleated cells each sample contained. Sequence reads were collapsed and filtered to measure the absolute abundance of every unique TCRbeta CDR3 rearrangement. For each sample, productive Simpson clonality was calculated as the square root of Simpson's diversity index over productive rearrangements. Imported from immuneACCESS, the table was reduced by TCRdb to in-frame sequences with V and J called. These copies leave out some clones; in studies compared against another copy, an unresolved V gene accounts for under half, and the cause of the remainder is not known. V, J and clone size derive from that table, while D and trimming were established from the DNA sequence. Here the sample has fewer than 250,000 clones; 80% occur a single time. The ten largest clones take up less than 8% of the sample.

Sequences were obtained from PBMCs or T cells enriched from blood (not recorded which). The V gene is TRBV29-1 and the J gene is TRBJ2-7, and 9 junctional nucleotides match TRBD1. This TCR was recovered from a woman in her 40s with acute COVID-19. In nucleotide form, the sequence is TGCAGCGTCGGGATACAGGGGGCGCGTTACGAGCAGTACTTC. It encodes CSVGIQGARYEQYF.